This TCR beta chain was documented in a study of regulatory T cells in long-lasting Graves disease (dated by TCRdb to about 2021). Background for the entire study: Newly diagnosed Graves' disease patients had taken antithyroid drugs for less than 3 months. This study used TCR sequencing and RNA sequencing of peripheral blood to compare persistent Graves' disease patients against newly diagnosed Graves' disease patients. The study took place in China and was registered as a clinical trial. A total of around 35 samples underwent TCR sequencing, from roughly 13 patients with persistent Graves' disease and 20 or so patients with newly diagnosed Graves' disease.

A distance of 16 bases separates the germline ends of V and J, which lose 3 bases and 5 bases respectively. From the germline V gene (reference sequence), CDR1 is SEHNR and CDR2 is FQNEAQ. There are 15 amino acids in the CDR3, from cysteine to phenylalanine inclusive. The DNA shown is the 45-base CDR3, in frame from base 1. This clonotype was recorded at least ten times. Its antigen remains undetermined. No base quality information exists; no much larger clone differs at one position. Library prep was done by multiplex PCR. Sequencer: Illumina HiSeq 4000. To build TCR beta libraries, CDR3 regions were amplified by Arm-PCR using iRepertoire HTBI primers. Before sequencing, the PCR products underwent gel purification. From the authors' description of their analysis: Gene usage analysis of CDR3 amino acid clonotypes relied on the roughly 60 TRBV and 14 TRBJ segments identified across samples. COPE and FqMerger were used to merge filtered high-quality paired reads into contigs. BLAST was used to align contigs to the IMGT TRBV, TRBD and TRBJ reference genes, and CDR3 was defined following IMGT. Any clonotype with a frequency above 0.1% was classified as a highly expanded clone. Shannon entropy served as the measure of repertoire diversity, while the Gini coefficient captured V-J evenness. Public clonotypes were defined as clonotypes shared by more than one individual. TCRdb reprocessing: public reads trimmed at Q25 with fastp, clones called with MiXCR, in-frame beta chains kept. Rows are unified per CDR3 protein, each entry keeping the most common DNA and genes. The V and J calls and clone size are TCRdb's, not the authors'. This sample is represented by a few hundred thousand distinct CDR3 sequences; 20% to 25% of them were singletons. Clones ranked in the top ten supply 11% to 15% of the sample.

According to the study, the label for this sample's time point signals: newly diagnosed GD, antithyroid drugs for less than 3 months. For both TCR sequencing and RNA sequencing, RNA was extracted from PBMCs in TRIzol. The diagnosis of Graves' disease followed American Thyroid Association guidelines. Patients for the study were recruited at an endocrinology department in Xi'an, China. Each patient gave roughly 10 milliliters of peripheral blood, collected in an EDTA anticoagulant tube. Ficoll Paque Plus density gradient separation was used to isolate PBMCs, and no further T cell sorting was done. An Agilent 2100 Bioanalyzer and agarose gel were used to assess RNA quality, and a NanoDrop 2000 was used to measure RNA concentration. Study-wide findings and limitations: Only peripheral blood was studied, because thyroid tissue, the primary lesion, was inaccessible. Preferential use of TRBV28, TRBJ1-2 and TRBJ2-5 was observed in persistent disease, whereas TRBV20-1 and TRBJ2-1 were favored in newly diagnosed disease. Patients with persistent disease shared more public clonotypes (about 3,000) than newly diagnosed patients did (966). The authors acknowledged the small sample size as a limitation that may reduce accuracy. Lower TCR Shannon entropy and fewer highly expanded clones were observed in persistent Graves' disease patients than in newly diagnosed patients, which suggested clonal expansion. Only the TCR beta chain was sequenced and analyzed.

This clonotype originated in a female donor with Graves disease. Material: peripheral blood mononuclear cells (PBMCs), obtained at new diagnosis, from a patient treated with antithyroid drugs. The rearrangement joined TRBV7-9 to TRBJ2-5; TRBD2 is possibly the D segment (6 matching bases). The nucleotide sequence reads TGTGCCAGCAGCTTGCCGGTCAGCCGGGAGGAGACCCAGTACTTC. This translates into CASSLPVSREETQYF.